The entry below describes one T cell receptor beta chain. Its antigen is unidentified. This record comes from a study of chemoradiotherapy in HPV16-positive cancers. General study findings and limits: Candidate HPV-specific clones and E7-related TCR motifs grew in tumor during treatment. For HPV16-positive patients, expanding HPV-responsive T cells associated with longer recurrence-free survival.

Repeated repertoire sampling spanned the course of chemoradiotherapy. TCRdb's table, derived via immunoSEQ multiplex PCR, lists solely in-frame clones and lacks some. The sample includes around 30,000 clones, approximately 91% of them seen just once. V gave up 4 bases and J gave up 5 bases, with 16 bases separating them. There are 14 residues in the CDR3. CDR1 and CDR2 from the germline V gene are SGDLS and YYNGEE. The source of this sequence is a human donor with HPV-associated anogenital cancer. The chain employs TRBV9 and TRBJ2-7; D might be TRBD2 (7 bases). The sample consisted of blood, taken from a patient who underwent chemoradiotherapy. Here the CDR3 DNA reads TGTGCCAGCAGCTCGAGGGGGGGCATGGACGAGCAGTACTTC. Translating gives CASSSRGGMDEQYF.